This T cell receptor beta chain was captured in a study of cytomegalovirus exposure and HLA in healthy donors. The CDR3 totals 13 residues. With 0 bases removed from V and 10 bases from J, the gap between germline ends came to 12 bases. Germline V gene sequence: CDR1 KGHSH, CDR2 LQKENI. PCR amplification relied on 60 Vbeta primers (plus 13 Jbeta primers). The table came from immunoSEQ multiplex PCR; TCRdb's copy has only in-frame clones and leaves some out. The sample has about 200,000 clones; 75% to 90% are singletons. This clonotype was sampled from a boy between 2 and 15 years old in good health and CMV-seronegative. Sequences were obtained from PBMCs. This chain links TRBV18 with TRBJ1-1; perhaps TRBD1 as D (5 bases). The CDR3 is CASSPPGRVGAFF. The CDR3 nucleotides are TGTGCCAGCTCACCACCGGGCAGGGTTGGAGCTTTCTTT.